Listed below are T cell receptor beta chains from one sample, sequenced in a study of blood T cell repertoires in COVID-19. Libraries were prepared by immunoSEQ multiplex PCR; TCRdb keeps only in-frame clonotypes and omits some of them. Of fewer than 200,000 clones in the sample, 75% to 85% were seen once. Source material: PBMCs or T cells enriched from blood (not recorded which). These TCRs come from a man aged 45-65 years who had recovered from COVID-19. The CDR3 runs from the conserved cysteine through the conserved F or W. Each record gives: V gene, J gene, D gene, clone size, CDR3 protein, CDR3 DNA. D genes are given only for firm matches. Clone sizes are given selectively: once, few, many, or a class where the clone is expanded.

v_gene: TRBV5-1
j_gene: TRBJ1-2
d_gene: NA
abundance: NA
CDR3aa: CASSPGTSDGYTF
CDR3nt: TGCGCCAGCAGCCCAGGGACATCGGATGGCTACACCTTC

v_gene: TRBV2
j_gene: TRBJ2-5
d_gene: NA
abundance: NA
CDR3aa: CASSFTGETQYF
CDR3nt: TGTGCCAGCAGTTTTACAGGGGAGACCCAGTACTTC

v_gene: TRBV11-2
j_gene: TRBJ1-1
d_gene: NA
abundance: few
CDR3aa: CASSSNGRVRTEAFF
CDR3nt: TGTGCCAGCAGCTCTAATGGCAGGGTAAGAACTGAAGCTTTCTTT

v_gene: TRBV6-2/TRBV6-3
j_gene: TRBJ2-7
d_gene: TRBD2
abundance: NA
CDR3aa: CASSQLAGASYEQYF
CDR3nt: TGTGCCAGCAGTCAACTAGCGGGGGCCTCCTACGAGCAGTACTTC

v_gene: TRBV7-8
j_gene: TRBJ1-2
d_gene: TRBD1
abundance: NA
CDR3aa: CASSLADRGRYGNYGYTF
CDR3nt: TGTGCCAGCAGCTTAGCGGACAGGGGGCGATATGGCAACTATGGCTACACCTTC

v_gene: TRBV15
j_gene: TRBJ1-5
d_gene: NA
abundance: NA
CDR3aa: CATSRGQELQGPQHF
CDR3nt: TGTGCCACCAGCAGAGGGCAGGAGCTACAGGGGCCCCAGCATTTT

v_gene: TRBV19
j_gene: TRBJ1-6
d_gene: NA
abundance: NA
CDR3aa: CASSIDPKGLLNSPLHF
CDR3nt: TGTGCCAGTAGTATAGACCCCAAGGGGCTCCTAAATTCACCCCTCCACTTT

v_gene: TRBV3-1/TRBV3-2
j_gene: TRBJ2-7
d_gene: TRBD2
abundance: NA
CDR3aa: CASSPGRRGDSYEQYF
CDR3nt: TGTGCCAGCAGCCCCGGGAGGCGGGGGGACTCCTACGAGCAGTACTTC

v_gene: TRBV5-1
j_gene: TRBJ1-2
d_gene: NA
abundance: NA
CDR3aa: CASSSRGGYGYTF
CDR3nt: TGCGCCAGCAGTTCTAGGGGGGGATATGGCTACACCTTC

v_gene: TRBV28
j_gene: TRBJ1-2
d_gene: NA
abundance: few
CDR3aa: CASSPLLGQNYGYTF
CDR3nt: TGTGCCAGCAGCCCCTTATTAGGACAGAACTATGGCTACACCTTC

v_gene: TRBV12-3/TRBV12-4
j_gene: TRBJ2-1
d_gene: NA
abundance: NA
CDR3aa: CASSFSREREQFF
CDR3nt: TGTGCCAGCAGTTTCAGCAGGGAAAGAGAGCAGTTCTTC

v_gene: TRBV19
j_gene: TRBJ2-2
d_gene: NA
abundance: NA
CDR3aa: CASSIEGAGGELFF
CDR3nt: TGTGCCAGTAGTATAGAAGGGGCCGGCGGGGAGCTGTTTTTT

v_gene: TRBV6-5
j_gene: TRBJ2-2
d_gene: NA
abundance: NA
CDR3aa: CASSYGPNTGELFF
CDR3nt: TGTGCCAGCAGTTACGGGCCGAACACCGGGGAGCTGTTTTTT

v_gene: TRBV11-2
j_gene: TRBJ2-3
d_gene: NA
abundance: NA
CDR3aa: CASSLAGDTQYF
CDR3nt: TGTGCCAGCAGCCTTGCAGGAGATACGCAGTATTTT

v_gene: TRBV4-2
j_gene: TRBJ1-4
d_gene: TRBD1
abundance: few
CDR3aa: CASSPGQGAFPTNEKLFF
CDR3nt: TGTGCCAGCAGCCCCGGGCAGGGGGCCTTTCCAACTAATGAAAAACTGTTTTTT

v_gene: TRBV3-1/TRBV3-2
j_gene: TRBJ2-6
d_gene: TRBD1
abundance: few
CDR3aa: CASSDRAGANVLTF
CDR3nt: TGTGCCAGCAGCGACAGGGCAGGGGCCAACGTCCTGACTTTC

v_gene: TRBV19
j_gene: TRBJ1-1
d_gene: NA
abundance: NA
CDR3aa: CASSIEGNTEAFF
CDR3nt: TGTGCCAGTAGTATTGAGGGGAACACTGAAGCTTTCTTT

v_gene: TRBV10-1
j_gene: TRBJ1-1
d_gene: NA
abundance: NA
CDR3aa: CASSWGGTEAFF
CDR3nt: TGCGCCAGCAGCTGGGGGGGCACTGAAGCTTTCTTT

v_gene: TRBV27
j_gene: TRBJ2-5
d_gene: TRBD2
abundance: NA
CDR3aa: CASSFQAGSRETQYF
CDR3nt: TGTGCCAGCAGTTTCCAAGCGGGGAGTAGGGAGACCCAGTACTTC

v_gene: TRBV6-5
j_gene: TRBJ2-7
d_gene: NA
abundance: NA
CDR3aa: CASSYSGTSSSYEQYF
CDR3nt: TGTGCCAGCAGTTACTCCGGTACTTCTAGCTCCTACGAGCAGTACTTC

v_gene: TRBV6-4
j_gene: TRBJ2-2
d_gene: TRBD2
abundance: NA
CDR3aa: CASRIAGGTGELFF
CDR3nt: TGTGCCAGCAGAATAGCGGGGGGTACCGGGGAGCTGTTTTTT

v_gene: TRBV18
j_gene: TRBJ1-1
d_gene: NA
abundance: NA
CDR3aa: CASSPDQVGTEAFF
CDR3nt: TGTGCCAGCTCACCTGACCAGGTGGGCACTGAAGCTTTCTTT

v_gene: TRBV30
j_gene: TRBJ2-5
d_gene: NA
abundance: NA
CDR3aa: CACTDRLGETQYF
CDR3nt: TGTGCCTGTACCGACAGGCTTGGTGAGACCCAGTACTTC

v_gene: TRBV10-3
j_gene: TRBJ2-3
d_gene: NA
abundance: NA
CDR3aa: CAIRKSGQSTDTQYF
CDR3nt: TGTGCCATCAGGAAAAGCGGGCAAAGCACAGATACGCAGTATTTT

v_gene: TRBV7-9
j_gene: TRBJ2-3
d_gene: TRBD1
abundance: few
CDR3aa: CASSNPGQGSDTQYF
CDR3nt: TGTGCCAGCAGCAATCCGGGACAGGGGTCAGATACGCAGTATTTT

v_gene: TRBV6-5
j_gene: TRBJ2-5
d_gene: TRBD2
abundance: NA
CDR3aa: CASSSGTSGWETQYF
CDR3nt: TGTGCCAGCAGTTCCGGGACTAGCGGATGGGAGACCCAGTACTTC

v_gene: TRBV10-3
j_gene: TRBJ2-1
d_gene: TRBD2
abundance: NA
CDR3aa: CAIRGTSGYNEQFF
CDR3nt: TGTGCCATCAGGGGGACTAGCGGTTACAATGAGCAGTTCTTC

v_gene: TRBV7-2
j_gene: TRBJ1-4
d_gene: NA
abundance: NA
CDR3aa: CASSRRGQSEKLFF
CDR3nt: TGTGCCAGCAGCCGCAGGGGTCAGAGTGAAAAACTGTTTTTT

v_gene: TRBV5-5
j_gene: TRBJ2-7
d_gene: NA
abundance: NA
CDR3aa: CASSSLGGQNSYEQYF
CDR3nt: TGTGCCAGCAGCTCGTTGGGGGGACAGAATTCCTACGAGCAGTACTTC

v_gene: TRBV19
j_gene: TRBJ2-3
d_gene: TRBD2
abundance: NA
CDR3aa: CASSSPPGGTDTQYF
CDR3nt: TGTGCCAGTAGTTCTCCCCCGGGGGGAACAGATACGCAGTATTTT

v_gene: TRBV9
j_gene: TRBJ2-5
d_gene: NA
abundance: NA
CDR3aa: CASSVGRAGETQYF
CDR3nt: TGTGCCAGCAGCGTAGGGCGGGCGGGGGAGACCCAGTACTTC

v_gene: TRBV5-5
j_gene: TRBJ1-1
d_gene: NA
abundance: NA
CDR3aa: CASSFSTYMNTEAFF
CDR3nt: TGTGCCAGCAGCTTTAGCACTTACATGAACACTGAAGCTTTCTTT

v_gene: TRBV18
j_gene: TRBJ2-1
d_gene: TRBD1
abundance: NA
CDR3aa: CASSSDRGSYNEQFF
CDR3nt: TGTGCCAGCTCATCCGACAGGGGGTCCTACAATGAGCAGTTCTTC

v_gene: TRBV10-3
j_gene: TRBJ2-5
d_gene: NA
abundance: NA
CDR3aa: CAISSGTIQETQYF
CDR3nt: TGTGCCATCAGTTCCGGGACAATCCAAGAGACCCAGTACTTC

v_gene: TRBV9
j_gene: TRBJ1-3
d_gene: TRBD1
abundance: NA
CDR3aa: CASSVGRDSVKYF
CDR3nt: TGTGCCAGCAGCGTTGGCCGGGACAGCGTAAAATATTTT

v_gene: TRBV7-2
j_gene: TRBJ1-1
d_gene: TRBD1
abundance: NA
CDR3aa: CASSSLAQGANTEAFF
CDR3nt: TGTGCCAGCAGCTCACTAGCCCAGGGGGCCAACACTGAAGCTTTCTTT

v_gene: TRBV5-1
j_gene: TRBJ2-3
d_gene: NA
abundance: once
CDR3aa: CASSLAGDLTDTQYF
CDR3nt: TGCGCCAGCAGCTTGGCGGGGGACCTCACAGATACGCAGTATTTT

v_gene: TRBV7-2
j_gene: TRBJ1-6
d_gene: TRBD1
abundance: NA
CDR3aa: CASSFGQGGSPLHF
CDR3nt: TGTGCCAGCAGCTTCGGACAGGGCGGTTCACCCCTCCACTTT

v_gene: TRBV19
j_gene: TRBJ1-5
d_gene: NA
abundance: NA
CDR3aa: CASDTRGNQPQHF
CDR3nt: TGTGCCAGTGATACCAGGGGCAATCAGCCCCAGCATTTT

v_gene: TRBV18
j_gene: TRBJ2-7
d_gene: TRBD1
abundance: few
CDR3aa: CASSPLTGGAAEEQYF
CDR3nt: TGTGCCAGCTCACCCCTAACAGGGGGCGCAGCGGAAGAGCAGTACTTC

v_gene: TRBV5-8
j_gene: TRBJ2-6
d_gene: NA
abundance: NA
CDR3aa: CASSSLSSGANVLTF
CDR3nt: TGTGCCAGCAGCTCACTAAGCTCTGGGGCCAACGTCCTGACTTTC

v_gene: TRBV30
j_gene: TRBJ1-1
d_gene: NA
abundance: NA
CDR3aa: CAWRSTARGTEAFF
CDR3nt: TGTGCCTGGAGATCGACAGCAAGGGGCACTGAAGCTTTCTTT

v_gene: TRBV13
j_gene: TRBJ1-3
d_gene: NA
abundance: NA
CDR3aa: CASSRGSLSGNTIYF
CDR3nt: TGTGCCAGCAGCCGGGGATCTCTCTCTGGAAACACCATATATTTT

v_gene: TRBV5-1
j_gene: TRBJ2-7
d_gene: TRBD1
abundance: once
CDR3aa: CASSNAGTGKEQYF
CDR3nt: TGCGCCAGCAGCAACGCCGGGACAGGCAAAGAGCAGTACTTC

v_gene: TRBV11-2
j_gene: TRBJ2-7
d_gene: TRBD1
abundance: NA
CDR3aa: CASSQGQGFLGYEQYF
CDR3nt: TGTGCCAGCAGCCAGGGACAGGGGTTTTTGGGTTACGAGCAGTACTTC

v_gene: TRBV18
j_gene: TRBJ1-5
d_gene: TRBD1
abundance: few
CDR3aa: CASSEMTGLSQPQHF
CDR3nt: TGTGCCAGCTCAGAAATGACAGGGTTGAGTCAGCCCCAGCATTTT

v_gene: TRBV27
j_gene: TRBJ1-1
d_gene: TRBD1
abundance: NA
CDR3aa: CASSRDRVNTEAFF
CDR3nt: TGTGCCAGCAGCCGGGACAGAGTAAACACTGAAGCTTTCTTT

v_gene: TRBV25-1
j_gene: TRBJ2-5
d_gene: NA
abundance: NA
CDR3aa: CASSSRRDSDQETQYF
CDR3nt: TGTGCCAGCAGTTCCCGACGGGACTCCGACCAAGAGACCCAGTACTTC

v_gene: TRBV28
j_gene: TRBJ2-7
d_gene: TRBD1
abundance: NA
CDR3aa: CASSQQGPYEQYF
CDR3nt: TGTGCCAGCAGTCAACAGGGGCCCTACGAGCAGTACTTC

v_gene: TRBV12-3/TRBV12-4
j_gene: TRBJ2-1
d_gene: NA
abundance: NA
CDR3aa: CASSSVNNEQFF
CDR3nt: TGTGCCAGCAGTTCAGTTAACAATGAGCAGTTCTTC

v_gene: TRBV5-1
j_gene: TRBJ2-2
d_gene: TRBD1
abundance: NA
CDR3aa: CASSSGQVNTGELFF
CDR3nt: TGCGCCAGCAGCTCCGGACAGGTCAACACCGGGGAGCTGTTTTTT

v_gene: TRBV18
j_gene: TRBJ2-2
d_gene: NA
abundance: NA
CDR3aa: CASSTGNTGELFF
CDR3nt: TGTGCCAGCTCTACGGGGAACACCGGGGAGCTGTTTTTT

v_gene: TRBV24-1
j_gene: TRBJ1-2
d_gene: NA
abundance: few
CDR3aa: CATSEGGYGYTF
CDR3nt: TGTGCCACCAGTGAAGGGGGCTATGGCTACACCTTC